These 14 T cell receptor beta chains came from one sample sequenced in a study of tumor-infiltrating lymphocytes in oesophageal squamous cell carcinoma. TCRdb passed the PCR reads through MiXCR, listing each CDR3 protein once. The sample has 9,000 to 13,000 distinct CDR3 sequences; approximately 62% are singletons. Input material: esophageal tumor tissue. The receptors derive from a male donor with esophageal squamous cell carcinoma.

The chain uses TRBV28 and TRBJ2-7; the D gene is possibly TRBD1 (6 bases). The J call may be mistaken, given a closer DNA end match to TRBJ1-2. This CDR3 is built from 16 residues. The germline V gene encodes CDR1 MDHEN and CDR2 SYDVKM. The CDR3 loop is CASSLGSRGQYYGYTF. In DNA form, the CDR3 reads TGTGCCAGCAGTTTAGGCTCCCGGGGGCAGTACTATGGCTACACCTTC.

The V and J genes are TRBV6-1 and TRBJ1-1; D call uncertain. The CDR3 extends over 14 amino acids. CDR1 MNHNS and CDR2 SASEGT come from the germline V gene. Trimming shortened V by 0 bases and J by 2 bases, and 7 bases separated the two germline ends. Here the CDR3 DNA reads TGTGCCAGCAGTGAAGCCGGGGATAACACTGAAGCTTTCTTT. It translates to CASSEAGDNTEAFF.

This clonotype was picked up one time. V and J are TRBV11-3 and TRBJ2-5, with D possibly matching TRBD1 (5 bases). The V end was cut by 5 bases, the J end by 5 bases, with 18 bases between. From germline, CDR1 is SGHNT and CDR2 YENEEA. The CDR3 sequence is 15 residues long. The CDR3 coding sequence is TGTGCCAGCAGCCTCGGAGACAGCGTACAGGAGACCCAGTACTTC. Amino acids: CASSLGDSVQETQYF.

This clonotype has only one observation. The genes are TRBV27 and TRBJ1-5; perhaps TRBD1 as D (6 bases). There are 16 residues in the CDR3. V was pared by 2 bases and J by 0 bases, with 11 bases between. CDR1 and CDR2 (germline): MNHEY, SMNVEV (reference sequence). CDR3 protein: CASSLGGPSSNQPQHF. DNA of the CDR3: TGTGCCAGCAGTTTAGGGGGCCCCAGTAGCAATCAGCCCCAGCATTTT.

Concerning this clonotype itself: The conserved phenylalanine or tryptophan normally closing the CDR3 is absent here, so this likely arose from a read error. No DNA is shown, since the ends of the CDR3 on it are uncertain; the CDR3 is the one TCRdb lists. The chain employs TRBV7-6 and TRBJ2-5. The CDR3 has 15 residues if both end residues are counted. The germline gives CDR1 SGHVS, CDR2 FNYEAQ. This CDR3 is CASSFQYSYEQYFGN.

The J gene is TRBJ1-2, the V gene TRBV7-8; D may be TRBD1 (6 bases). Germline CDR1 SGHVS, CDR2 FQNEAQ. CDR3 size: 13 residues. V was pared by 6 bases and J by 4 bases, with 12 bases between. The CDR3 sequence is CASSSGDPYGYTF. The CDR3 DNA follows: TGTGCCAGCAGTTCAGGGGACCCCTATGGCTACACCTTC.

This clonotype was counted many times. The V gene is TRBV25-1, the J gene TRBJ2-3; D unclear. Trimming stripped 8 bases from V and 3 bases from J, with 6 bases between. Germline-derived CDR1 and CDR2 are MGHDK and SYGVNS. This CDR3 contains 11 residues. CDR3 DNA sequence: TGTGCCAGCGCTAAGACAGATACGCAGTATTTT. It is translated as CASAKTDTQYF.

The chain carries TRBV11-2 and TRBJ2-1, with TRBD2 matching over 10 bases. The V and J ends lost 5 bases and 9 bases, in that order; junction bases with no gene match: 16. Germline-derived CDR1 and CDR2 are SGHAT and FQNNGV. The CDR3 extends over 17 amino acids. CDR3 protein: CASSPFRSSGGWGEQFF. In DNA, the CDR3 is TGTGCCAGCAGCCCCTTTCGGTCTAGCGGGGGCTGGGGTGAGCAGTTCTTC.

The rearrangement joins TRBV7-3 to TRBJ2-3, with TRBD2 identical over 8 bases. The J call could be wrong; TRBJ2-1 is a better fit for the DNA end. The germline gives CDR1 SGHTA, CDR2 FQGTGA. This CDR3 comprises 15 residues. The CDR3 loop is CASSFTGGAYNEQFF. The CDR3 bases are TGTGCCAGCAGCTTCACGGGAGGGGCCTACAATGAGCAGTTCTTC.

This sequence joins TRBV12-5 and TRBJ2-1; D is uncertain. The end of the DNA is better explained by TRBJ2-7, so the J call may be wrong. CDR3 length equals 16 residues. Per the germline V gene, CDR1 is LGHNT and CDR2 is FRNRAP. The CDR3 nucleotides read TGTGCTAGTGGTTTGGTACGCATGACCCCTAATTACGAGCAGTACTTC. Its translation is CASGLVRMTPNYEQYF.

This chain links TRBV12-3 or TRBV12-4 with TRBJ1-4; D uncertain. This CDR3 has 13 amino acids. The V and J ends lost 4 bases and 8 bases respectively, with 11 bases between them. CDR3 bases: TGTGCCAGCAGTTGGAGGGAGAGGGAAAAACTGTTTTTT. This translates into CASSWREREKLFF.

The chain links TRBV6-8 to TRBJ2-1, with D tentatively TRBD1 (5 bases). Germline lookup yields CDR1 MNHGY and CDR2 SAAAGT. The CDR3 has 14 residues. V was clipped by 8 bases and J by 0 bases, with 11 bases between them. Written as DNA, the CDR3 is TGTGCCAGCTCGACAGTGAGCTCCTACAATGAGCAGTTCTTC. Protein: CASSTVSSYNEQFF.

At least ten counts were recorded for this clonotype. This CDR3 reads CASSMTRDSYNEQFF. Written as DNA, the CDR3 is TGCGCCAGCAGCATGACGAGGGACTCCTACAATGAGCAGTTCTTC. J is TRBJ2-1 and V is TRBV5-1; tentative D call: TRBD2 (5 bases). The CDR3 contains 15 residues. V was trimmed by 4 bases and J by 0 bases, leaving 11 bases between them. The germline gives CDR1 SGHRS, CDR2 YFSETQ.

By share, this clonotype counts as medium-sized. The chain couples TRBV12-3 or TRBV12-4 to TRBJ2-3; D gene ambiguous. Between the trimmed V and J ends, which lost 7 bases and 5 bases, there was a span of 16 bases. This CDR3 spans 14 amino acids. Written as DNA, the CDR3 is TGTGCCAGCACCATGTCGGGTCGGATAGATACGCAGTATTTT. It yields the protein CASTMSGRIDTQYF.